This entry lists 27 T cell receptor beta chains sequenced from one sample in a study of blood T cell repertoires in COVID-19. The data were produced by immunoSEQ multiplex PCR, yet TCRdb's version contains in-frame clones alone and is incomplete. The table has 100,000 to 150,000 clones, around 85% seen once. The sequencing sample was made of peripheral blood. These receptors were taken from an elderly woman with COVID-19, enrolled during active disease.

This clone appeared a single time. DNA of the CDR3: TGTGCCAGCAGCCTCGGAGAGGGCTACGAGCAGTACTTC. Its protein product is CASSLGEGYEQYF. J is TRBJ2-7 and V is TRBV5-4, with D possibly TRBD2 on 5 matching bases. V was clipped by 4 bases and J by 3 bases, with 11 bases between them. The CDR3 consists of 13 residues. Germline CDR1 reads SGHNT; CDR2 reads YYREEE (reference sequence).

J is TRBJ2-1 and V is TRBV19; the match to TRBD2 covers 12 bases. Germline assignment: CDR1 LNHDA and CDR2 SQIVND (reference sequence). V lost 5 bases and J lost 2; bases outside the gene matches: 7. The CDR3 runs to 17 residues. The CDR3 coding sequence is TGTGCCAGTAGTCTCCCTAGCGGGAGGGCCCCCTACAATGAGCAGTTCTTC. Translating it yields CASSLPSGRAPYNEQFF.

The rearrangement links TRBV11-2 to TRBJ2-7, with a weak D call TRBD1 (7 bases). In germline, CDR1 is SGHAT, CDR2 FQNNGV. The CDR3 runs to 15 residues. V lost 5 bases to trimming and J lost 6 bases, with 20 bases between them. The CDR3, as DNA: TGTGCCAGCAGCCTCCAGGCGGGACAGTCCGGCGAGCAGTACTTC. As protein: CASSLQAGQSGEQYF.

The chain couples TRBV5-6 to TRBJ1-2; 7 bases align to TRBD1. The CDR3 consists of 14 residues. Germline V CDR1 and CDR2: SGHDT, YYEEEE. The J segment lost 3 bases and the V segment lost 4 bases, leaving 6 bases of the junction unmatched. As DNA, the CDR3 is TGTGCCAGCAGCGCTACCACAGGGGACTATGGCTACACCTTC. Translation: CASSATTGDYGYTF.

This chain links TRBV19 with TRBJ2-5, with D possibly TRBD2 on 5 matching bases. Trimming stripped 3 bases from V and 1 base from J, with 12 bases between. The CDR3 is made up of 15 amino acids. The germline CDR1 and CDR2 sequences are LNHDA and SQIVND (reference sequence). The CDR3 is CASSIGRYSQETQYF. DNA of the CDR3: TGTGCCAGTAGTATTGGGAGATACTCCCAAGAGACCCAGTACTTC.

This clone was recorded only once. The chain is built from TRBV14 and TRBJ1-2, with 9 positions matching TRBD1. Germline CDR1 and CDR2: SGHDN and FVKESK. The CDR3 spans 15 residues. V lost 3 bases, J lost 8 bases, and 10 bases stayed unmatched. CDR3 sequence (DNA): TGTGCCAGCAGCCACCGTCCACAGGGGGCAGGGGGCTACACCTTC. It is translated as CASSHRPQGAGGYTF. Full variable domain (outside the CDR3, taken from reference TRBV14 and TRBJ1-2): EAGVTQFPSHSVIEKGQTVTLRCDPISGHDNLYWYRRVMGKEIKFLLHFVKESKQDESGMPNNRFLAERTGGTYSTLKVQPAELEDSGVYFCASSHRPQGAGGYTFGSGTRLTVV.

The chain combines TRBV7-6 with TRBJ2-7; 11 bases are shared with TRBD1. The CDR3 covers 17 residues. Trimming removed 1 base from V and 2 bases from J; junction bases left unmatched: 7. CDR1 and CDR2 (germline): SGHVS, FNYEAQ. This CDR3 is CASSLGAGTGGAYEQYF. CDR3 coding DNA: TGTGCCAGCAGCTTAGGGGCGGGGACAGGGGGGGCCTACGAGCAGTACTTC.

Details on this clone: This specimen includes other DNA sequences encoding the same CDR3. The chain carries TRBV5-1 and TRBJ2-3; 9 nucleotides align to TRBD2. Germline-derived CDR1 and CDR2 are SGHRS and YFSETQ. The V gene end was trimmed by 4 bases and the J gene end by 1 base; junction bases not matched to a gene: 4. CDR3 length: 15 amino acids. CDR3 nucleotide sequence: TGCGCCAGCAGCCCTTTAGCGGGAGGCACAGATACGCAGTATTTT. Translated: CASSPLAGGTDTQYF.

The V gene is TRBV4-1, the J gene TRBJ1-2, with 7 positions matching TRBD1. Germline V gives CDR1 MGHRA, CDR2 YSYEKL. V was clipped by 4 bases and J by 4 bases; unmatched bases: 12. The CDR3 has 16 residues. The CDR3 loop reads CASSPDTDRVIYGYTF. The CDR3 DNA reads TGCGCCAGCAGCCCAGACACCGACAGGGTTATCTATGGCTACACCTTC.

For the CDR3, the DNA is TGTGCCAGCAGTTACTCTGGACTGGGTCTCCACTTT. Residues: CASSYSGLGLHF. V usage is TRBV6-2 or TRBV6-3 and J usage is TRBJ1-6; no clear D gene. This CDR3 is 12 amino acids long. Germline CDR1 MNHEY, CDR2 SVGEGT. V shed 0 bases and J shed 16 bases, with 10 bases lying between them.

The chain joins TRBV19 to TRBJ1-1; D may be TRBD1 (6 bases). From germline, CDR1 is LNHDA and CDR2 SQIVND (reference sequence). V was trimmed by 3 bases and J by 4 bases, leaving 12 bases between them. CDR3 size: 14 residues. This CDR3 reads CASSMRGGATEAFF. DNA for the CDR3: TGTGCCAGTAGTATGCGGGGGGGGGCCACTGAAGCTTTCTTT.

V is TRBV6-2 or TRBV6-3 and J is TRBJ2-5, with a possible D match to TRBD1 (5 bases). Germline CDR1 MNHEY, CDR2 SVGEGT. Trimming cost V 2 bases and J 5 bases, with 15 bases left between them. The CDR3 loop spans 15 amino acids. The DNA for the CDR3 is TGTGCCAGCAGTTACCCCCCTCCAGGGTCTGAGACCCAGTACTTC. Translating it yields CASSYPPPGSETQYF.

The J gene is TRBJ2-1, the V gene TRBV11-2; 12 positions agree with TRBD2. With V trimmed by 5 bases and J by 4 bases, 3 bases remained unmatched. The CDR3 covers 15 residues. Looked up from germline, CDR1 is SGHAT and CDR2 is FQNNGV. The CDR3 DNA is TGTGCCAGCAGCCAGCTAGCGGGAGGGTACAATGAGCAGTTCTTC. Amino acid sequence: CASSQLAGGYNEQFF.

The chain employs TRBV6-1 and TRBJ2-7; TRBD1 agrees at 9 bases. CDR1 is MNHNS, CDR2 SASEGT, per germline. Trimming at V came to 2 bases and at J to 6 bases, leaving 8 bases not matched to a gene. The CDR3 is 15 amino acids. DNA of the CDR3: TGTGCCAGCAGTGAACGACGGACAGGGGAGGGCGAGCAGTACTTC. It yields the protein CASSERRTGEGEQYF.

V usage is TRBV7-9 and J usage is TRBJ1-3; D is undetermined. Germline lookup yields CDR1 SEHNR and CDR2 FQNEAQ (reference sequence). The CDR3 runs to 14 residues. V was clipped by 5 bases and J by 0 bases, with 8 bases between them. As DNA, the CDR3 is TGTGCCAGCAGCCGTACAGACTCTGGAAACACCATATATTTT. Encoded protein: CASSRTDSGNTIYF. The full variable domain, with the rest looked up from reference TRBV7-9 and TRBJ1-3, is DTGVSQNPRHKITKRGQNVTFRCDPISEHNRLYWYRQTLGQGPEFLTYFQNEAQLEKSRLLSDRFSAERPKGSFSTLEIQRTEQGDSAMYLCASSRTDSGNTIYFGEGSWLTVV.

This clone was counted a few times. This chain connects TRBV5-5 to TRBJ2-1; 10 nucleotides align to TRBD2. Unmatched junction bases numbered 12, after V lost 6 bases and J lost 6 bases. The CDR3 extends over 16 amino acids. The germline CDR1 and CDR2 sequences are SGHKS and YYEKEE (reference sequence). DNA of the CDR3: TGTGCCAGCACCATACTTAGCGGGAGGCCGGGCAATGAGCAGTTCTTC. Encoded protein: CASTILSGRPGNEQFF.

The rearrangement links TRBV4-2 to TRBJ1-5; perhaps TRBD1 as D (6 bases). Germline-derived CDR1 and CDR2 are LGHNA and YNFKEQ. V was trimmed by 1 base and J by 4 bases, leaving 14 bases between them. The CDR3 covers 16 residues. In DNA, the CDR3 is TGTGCCAGCAGCCAAGTGTCAGGGGCGGTTAATCAGCCCCAGCATTTT. This encodes CASSQVSGAVNQPQHF.

The chain joins TRBV4-1 to TRBJ2-2; 13 bases are shared with TRBD2. Per germline, CDR1 MGHRA and CDR2 YSYEKL. V lost 2 bases, J lost 5 bases, and 2 bases stayed unmatched. The CDR3 is 16 residues long. CDR3 sequence (DNA): TGCGCCAGCAGCCAATCGGGACTAGCGGGAACCGGGGAGCTGTTTTTT. This translates into CASSQSGLAGTGELFF.

The CDR3 loop reads CASSLGLAGVNTGELFF. The CDR3 DNA reads as TGTGCCAGCAGTTTAGGGCTAGCGGGAGTAAACACCGGGGAGCTGTTTTTT. The rearrangement joins TRBV28 to TRBJ2-2; 10 bases line up with TRBD2. Germline trimming cut 2 bases from V and 2 bases from J; bases unmatched to any gene: 5. This CDR3 has 17 amino acids. CDR1 is MDHEN, CDR2 SYDVKM, per germline.

As DNA, the CDR3 is TGCGCCAGCAGCTTGGCCTTGGCCTCTGGGGCCAACGTCCTGACTTTC. It yields the protein CASSLALASGANVLTF. The chain combines TRBV5-1 with TRBJ2-6; no clear D. Between the trimmed V and J ends, which lost 0 bases and 0 bases, there was a span of 7 bases. CDR1 and CDR2 from the germline V gene are SGHRS and YFSETQ. The CDR3 consists of 16 residues.

This rearrangement joins TRBV4-3 to TRBJ2-1; D not certain. V was pared by 0 bases and J by 0 bases, with 18 bases between. CDR3 length: 19 amino acids. In germline, CDR1 is LGHNA, CDR2 YSLEER. CDR3: CASSQETQARQGSYNEQFF. In nucleotides, the CDR3 is TGCGCCAGCAGCCAAGAGACCCAAGCTCGACAAGGCTCCTACAATGAGCAGTTCTTC.

This clone was seen only a few times. The V call is TRBV5-4, the J call TRBJ2-2; D gene unclear. The CDR3 is 14 residues long. The germline V gene encodes CDR1 SGHNT and CDR2 YYREEE (reference sequence). V was shortened by 0 bases and J by 2 bases, with 5 bases between the two germline ends. CDR3 sequence reads: CASSLDSNTGELFF. Here the CDR3 DNA reads TGTGCCAGCAGCTTGGACAGCAACACCGGGGAGCTGTTTTTT. The complete variable domain, with remaining parts taken from reference TRBV5-4 and TRBJ2-2, reads ETGVTQSPTHLIKTRGQQVTLRCSSQSGHNTVSWYQQALGQGPQFIFQYYREEENGRGNFPPRFSGLQFPNYSSELNVNALELDDSALYLCASSLDSNTGELFFGEGSRLTVL.

The genes are TRBV6-1 and TRBJ2-7; the D is unclear. The CDR3 is made up of 13 amino acids. Per the germline V gene, CDR1 is MNHNS and CDR2 is SASEGT. The V and J ends lost 2 bases and 3 bases respectively, with 8 bases between them. The CDR3 sequence: CASSENTVYEQYF. CDR3 sequence (DNA): TGTGCCAGCAGTGAAAATACAGTCTACGAGCAGTACTTC.

J is TRBJ2-7 and V is TRBV28, with D possibly being TRBD2 (7 bases). The V end lost 6 bases, the J end lost 4 bases, and 16 bases lay between the germline ends. This CDR3 spans 14 amino acids. Germline CDR1 is MDHEN and CDR2 is SYDVKM. The CDR3 protein is CASSSRGGSYEQYF. The CDR3 DNA is TGTGCCAGCAGCAGCAGGGGAGGGAGTTACGAGCAGTACTTC.

The chain uses TRBV4-2 and TRBJ2-1, with 8 bases fitting TRBD2. Germline trimming cut 3 bases from V and 4 bases from J; bases unmatched to any gene: 5. Germline V gene data show CDR1 as LGHNA and CDR2 as YNFKEQ. This CDR3 has 15 amino acids. The CDR3 DNA sequence: TGTGCCAGCAGCCAGGAGACTAGCGCGTACAATGAGCAGTTCTTC. Translated, it gives CASSQETSAYNEQFF.

The J gene is TRBJ2-3, the V gene TRBV3-1 (or the pseudogene TRBV3-2), with 10 bases aligning to TRBD1. Per germline, CDR1 LGHDT and CDR2 YNNKEL (reference sequence). This CDR3 is built from 16 residues. J lost 3 bases, V lost 5 bases, and 8 bases had no gene match. This CDR3 reads CASSFAGQGGTDTQYF. CDR3 DNA: TGTGCCAGCAGCTTCGCCGGACAGGGGGGAACAGATACGCAGTATTTT.

The genes are TRBV5-1 and TRBJ1-5, with TRBD1 identical over 7 bases. The CDR3 spans 14 residues. The V and J ends lost 4 bases and 1 base, in that order; junction bases with no gene match: 2. CDR1 is SGHRS and CDR2 is YFSETQ in the germline V gene. CDR3: CASSEGQSNQPQHF. The CDR3 DNA reads TGCGCCAGCAGCGAGGGACAGAGCAATCAGCCCCAGCATTTT.